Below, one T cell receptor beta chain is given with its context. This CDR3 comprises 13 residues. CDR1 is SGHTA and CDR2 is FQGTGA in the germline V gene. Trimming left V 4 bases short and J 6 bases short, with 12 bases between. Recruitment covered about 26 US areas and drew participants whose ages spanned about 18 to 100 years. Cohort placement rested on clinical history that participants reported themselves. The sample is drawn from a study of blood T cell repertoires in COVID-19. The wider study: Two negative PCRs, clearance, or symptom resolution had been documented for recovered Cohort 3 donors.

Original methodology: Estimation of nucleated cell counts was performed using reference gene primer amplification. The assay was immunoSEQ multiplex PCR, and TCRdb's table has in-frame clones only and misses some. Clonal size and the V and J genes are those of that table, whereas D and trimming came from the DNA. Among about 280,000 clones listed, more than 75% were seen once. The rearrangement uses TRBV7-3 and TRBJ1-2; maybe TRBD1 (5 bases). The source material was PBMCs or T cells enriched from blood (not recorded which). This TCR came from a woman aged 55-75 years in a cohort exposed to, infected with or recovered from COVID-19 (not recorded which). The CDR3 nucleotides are TGTGCCAGCAGCTCCGGGGGAGGAGATGGCTACACCTTC. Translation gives CASSSGGGDGYTF.